The source of this T cell receptor beta chain is a study of shared clonotypes between healthy human individuals. Study findings and constraints: It was observed that 5% to 6% of naive CD4 clonotypes were shared across a handful of donors.

Some clones are missing from TCRdb's copy, which holds only in-frame ones; the method was immunoSEQ multiplex PCR. The sample records some 2.4 million clones, approximately 93% being singletons. Germline loops: CDR1 LNHDA, CDR2 SQIVND (reference sequence). V gave up 4 bases and J gave up 5 bases, with 18 bases separating them. CDR3 length equals 16 residues. Remarks on this clone: Its antigen is as yet unknown.

Healthy and HIV-negative, the adult donors had no recent acute infections or vaccinations. A split of CD4+ cells into CD45RA+ naive and CD45RA-negative memory subsets was performed. The chain combines TRBV19 with TRBJ1-5, with no clear D. The sequencing sample was made of naive CD4+ T cells from PBMCs. Noted subset: CD45RA+ positively selected. This sequence originates from a young man in good health. Some clones in this sample may be carry-over from other donors' samples. The CDR3 is CASSTPGGGPDQPQHF. CDR3 DNA: TGTGCCAGTAGTACGCCGGGAGGAGGGCCGGATCAGCCCCAGCATTTT. Variable domain in full (rest from reference TRBV19 and TRBJ1-5): DGGITQSPKYLFRKEGQNVTLSCEQNLNHDAMYWYRQDPGQGLRLIYYSQIVNDFQKGDIAEGYSVSREKKESFPLTVTSAQKNPTAFYLCASSTPGGGPDQPQHFGDGTRLSIL.